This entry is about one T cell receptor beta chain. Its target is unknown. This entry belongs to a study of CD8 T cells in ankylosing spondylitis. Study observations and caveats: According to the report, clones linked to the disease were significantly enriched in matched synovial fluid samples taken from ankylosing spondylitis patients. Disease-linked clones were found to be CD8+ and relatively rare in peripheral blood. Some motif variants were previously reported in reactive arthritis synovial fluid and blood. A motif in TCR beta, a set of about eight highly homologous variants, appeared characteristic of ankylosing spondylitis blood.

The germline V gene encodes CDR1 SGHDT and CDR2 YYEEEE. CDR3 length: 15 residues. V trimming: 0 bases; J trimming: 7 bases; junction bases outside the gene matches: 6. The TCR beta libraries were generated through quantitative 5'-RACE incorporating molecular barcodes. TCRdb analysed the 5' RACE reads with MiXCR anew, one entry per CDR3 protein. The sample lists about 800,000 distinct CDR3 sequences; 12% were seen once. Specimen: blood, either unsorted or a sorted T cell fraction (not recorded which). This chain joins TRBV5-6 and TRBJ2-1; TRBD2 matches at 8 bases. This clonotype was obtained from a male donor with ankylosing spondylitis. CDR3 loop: CASSLALAALNEQFF. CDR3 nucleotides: TGTGCCAGCAGCTTGGCACTAGCGGCATTGAATGAGCAGTTCTTC.